This paragraph reports one T cell receptor beta chain. This specimen belongs to a study of blood T cell repertoires in COVID-19. Study summary: Acute and convalescent COVID-19 specimens originated in the United States, Italy and Spain. In each case, the material was cDNA or gDNA derived from T cells, B-cell-depleted T cells, or PBMCs.

Participants were aged about 18 to 89 years from approximately 25 US areas. Per the original data handling: Reference gene primers were amplified, and this amplification served to estimate nucleated cell counts. The data were produced by immunoSEQ multiplex PCR, yet TCRdb's version contains in-frame clones alone and is incomplete. The D gene and trimming were derived from the DNA, and the V and J assignments and clone size from that table. Here the sample spans under 350,000 clones, 85% to 90% being singletons. Sequencing was carried out using PBMCs or T cells enriched from blood (not recorded which). The source is a young man who had recovered from COVID-19.

The CDR3: CATSTQKGIPGNTIYF. In nucleotides, the CDR3 is TGTGCCACCAGCACCCAAAAGGGGATTCCTGGAAACACCATATATTTT. This chain connects TRBV15 to TRBJ1-3; a weak D match, TRBD1 (5 bases). Germline loops: CDR1 LNHNV, CDR2 YYDKDF (reference sequence). CDR3 length equals 16 residues. The V and J ends lost 4 bases and 2 bases respectively, with 15 bases between them.